The 10 T cell receptor beta chains reported below all come from one sample, sequenced in a study of blood T cells in healthy people across ages. Using a J-beta primer mix together with a sample-barcoded 5' primer, a second PCR was run for 7 to 11 cycles. MiXCR, run by TCRdb on the 5' RACE reads, gives a single entry per CDR3 protein. The table shows about 650,000 distinct CDR3 sequences, with approximately 52% occurring only once. Specimen: blood. These receptors were taken from a woman of 80 years or more in good health.

This rearrangement joins TRBV10-3 to TRBJ2-7; D is undetermined. Germline CDR1 reads ENHRY; CDR2 reads SYGVKD. V gave up 5 bases and J gave up 2 bases, with 13 bases separating them. CDR3 length equals 14 residues. The CDR3 reads CAISSPGQTYEQYF. The DNA of the CDR3 is TGTGCCATCAGTTCCCCCGGTCAAACCTACGAGCAGTACTTC.

CDR3 region: CASSLGDREWTEAFF. The CDR3 DNA reads as TGTGCCAGCAGCTTAGGCGACAGGGAATGGACTGAAGCTTTCTTT. The chain recombines TRBV7-9 with TRBJ1-1; TRBD1 aligns across 7 bases. CDR3 size: 15 residues. Germline lookup yields CDR1 SEHNR and CDR2 FQNEAQ (reference sequence). With 1 base clipped from V and 5 bases from J, the junction kept 7 bases outside the gene matches.

The chain links TRBV28 to TRBJ2-3; no clear D. This CDR3 spans 11 amino acids. The V end was cut by 4 bases, the J end by 11 bases, with 10 bases between. Looked up from germline, CDR1 is MDHEN and CDR2 is SYDVKM. In DNA form, the CDR3 reads TGTGCCAGCAGTTATGGGCGCCAGCAGTATTTT. Translation gives CASSYGRQQYF. Variable domain in full (rest from reference TRBV28 and TRBJ2-3): DVKVTQSSRYLVKRTGEKVFLECVQDMDHENMFWYRQDPGLGLRLIYFSYDVKMKEKGDIPEGYSVSREKKERFSLILESASTNQTSMYLCASSYGRQQYFGPGTRLTVL.

For this clonotype: This may stem from a read error, because a much larger clone lies one nucleotide away. The chain couples TRBV29-1 to TRBJ2-7; D is tentatively TRBD1 or TRBD2 (5 bases each). The CDR3 is 11 amino acids. Germline V gives CDR1 SQVTM, CDR2 ANQGSEA. Trimming removed 7 bases at V and 7 bases at J, with 14 bases between. This CDR3 is CSALPGSEQYF. The CDR3 region has the DNA TGCAGCGCCCTTCCAGGGAGTGAGCAGTACTTC.

V and J are TRBV5-1 and TRBJ2-7, with 11 bases fitting TRBD2. CDR1 SGHRS and CDR2 YFSETQ come from the germline V gene. The CDR3 loop spans 20 amino acids. V dropped 1 base and J dropped 7; count of bases not matched to a gene: 22. Written as DNA, the CDR3 is TGCGCCAGCAGCTTGTGGGGCTCACTAGCGGGGGATCTCTCCTACAATGAGCAGTACTTC. It translates to CASSLWGSLAGDLSYNEQYF. Full variable domain (rest looked up from reference TRBV5-1 and TRBJ2-7): KAGVTQTPRYLIKTRGQQVTLSCSPISGHRSVSWYQQTPGQGLQFLFEYFSETQRNKGNFPGRFSGRQFSNSRSEMNVSTLELGDSALYLCASSLWGSLAGDLSYNEQYFGPGTRLTVT.

This clonotype showed up just a few times. The chain carries TRBV21-1 and TRBJ2-2; the D call of TRBD1 is as the table states it, not checked on the DNA. TRBV21-1 is an annotated pseudogene. CDR3 length: 17 residues. The CDR3 spells CASSTYFRGHNTGELFF. DNA of the CDR3: TGTGCCAGCAGCACATACTTCCGCGGACATAACACCGGGGAGCTGTTTTTT.

The genes are TRBV29-1 and TRBJ2-2; D remains unclear. The V gene's germline CDR1 is SQVTM and CDR2 ANQGSEA. Between the trimmed V and J ends, which lost 6 bases and 1 base, there was a span of 12 bases. The CDR3 has 14 amino acids. DNA of the CDR3: TGCAGCGTCCTCCAAGGGTTGAACACCGGGGAGCTGTTTTTT. Its translation is CSVLQGLNTGELFF.

The chain carries TRBV2 and TRBJ2-1, with TRBD1 matching over 8 bases. The CDR3 sequence is 15 residues long. Trimming took 6 bases from V and 10 from J; bases not matched to a gene: 14. In germline, CDR1 is SNHLY, CDR2 FYNNEI. In DNA, the CDR3 is TGTGCCAGCAGCGAACGGACAGGGCCGGGTGTCGAGCAGTTCTTC. Its protein is CASSERTGPGVEQFF.

The chain has TRBV15 and TRBJ2-1, with TRBD1 matching over 10 bases. With 3 bases clipped from V and 4 bases from J, the junction kept 3 bases outside the gene matches. CDR1 is LNHNV and CDR2 is YYDKDF in the germline V gene (reference sequence). The CDR3 has 15 amino acids. CDR3 protein: CATSSRTGGYNEQFF. CDR3 DNA: TGTGCCACCAGCAGCCGGACAGGGGGGTACAATGAGCAGTTCTTC. Looking up the rest from reference TRBV15 and TRBJ2-1 gives the full variable domain: DAMVIQNPRYQVTQFGKPVTLSCSQTLNHNVMYWYQQKSSQAPKLLFHYYDKDFNNEADTPDNFQSRRPNTSFCFLDIRSPGLGDTAMYLCATSSRTGGYNEQFFGPGTRLTVL.

The chain is built from TRBV7-9 and TRBJ2-1; unclear D gene. The V and J ends lost 2 bases and 13 bases respectively, with 15 bases between them. Germline CDR1 and CDR2: SEHNR and FQNEAQ (reference sequence). The CDR3 has 13 amino acids. The CDR3 loop is CASSLRSQETQFF. The CDR3 nucleotides are TGTGCCAGCAGCTTAAGAAGTCAAGAGACCCAGTTCTTC.